This T cell receptor beta chain was recovered during a study of blood T cell repertoires in COVID-19. Sequencing used immunoSEQ multiplex PCR; TCRdb keeps in-frame clones, though not all of them. The repertoire consists of under 300,000 clones, with 85% to 95% occurring once and the leading ten covering approximately 2%. Trimming cost V 6 bases and J 2 bases; bases outside gene matches: 5. Germline V gene lookup returns CDR1 ENHRY and CDR2 SYGVKD. This CDR3 has 15 residues. This chain joins TRBV10-3 and TRBJ2-5; 11 bases are shared with TRBD1. The clonotype originates from a woman younger than 30 who had recovered from COVID-19. The sequenced sample was PBMCs or T cells enriched from blood (not recorded which). CDR3 coding DNA: TGTGCCATCAGCCGGACAGGGGGCCTTCAAGAGACCCAGTACTTC. It codes for CAISRTGGLQETQYF.